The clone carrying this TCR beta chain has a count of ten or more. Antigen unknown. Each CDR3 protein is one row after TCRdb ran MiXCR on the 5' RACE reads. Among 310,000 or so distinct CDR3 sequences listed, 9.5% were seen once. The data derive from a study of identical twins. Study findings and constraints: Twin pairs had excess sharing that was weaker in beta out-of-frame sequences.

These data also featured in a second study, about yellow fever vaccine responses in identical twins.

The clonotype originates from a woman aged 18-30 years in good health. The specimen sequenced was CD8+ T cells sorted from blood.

Here the CDR3 reads CASTTGGNSPLHF. CDR3 DNA: TGCGCCAGCACGACAGGGGGTAATTCACCCCTCCACTTT. The V and J genes are TRBV5-1 and TRBJ1-6; 9 bases line up with TRBD1. Germline loops: CDR1 SGHRS, CDR2 YFSETQ. The CDR3 is 13 amino acids. V was clipped by 6 bases and J by 6 bases; unmatched bases: 1.